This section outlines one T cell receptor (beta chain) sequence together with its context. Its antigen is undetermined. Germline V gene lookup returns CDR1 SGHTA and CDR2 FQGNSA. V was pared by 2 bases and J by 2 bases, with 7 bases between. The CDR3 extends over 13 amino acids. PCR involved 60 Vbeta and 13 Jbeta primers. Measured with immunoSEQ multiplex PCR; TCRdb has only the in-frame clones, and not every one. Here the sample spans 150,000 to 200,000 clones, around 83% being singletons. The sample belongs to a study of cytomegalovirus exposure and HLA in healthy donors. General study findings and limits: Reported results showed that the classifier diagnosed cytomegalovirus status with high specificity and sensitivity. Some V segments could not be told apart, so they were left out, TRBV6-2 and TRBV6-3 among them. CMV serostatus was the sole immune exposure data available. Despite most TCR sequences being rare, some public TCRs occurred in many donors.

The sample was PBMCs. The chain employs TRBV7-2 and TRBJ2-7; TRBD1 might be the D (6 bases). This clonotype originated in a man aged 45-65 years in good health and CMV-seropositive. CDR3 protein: CASSLWDTYEQYF. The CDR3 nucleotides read TGTGCCAGCAGCTTATGGGACACCTACGAGCAGTACTTC. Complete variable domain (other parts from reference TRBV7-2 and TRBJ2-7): GAGVSQSPSNKVTEKGKDVELRCDPISGHTALYWYRQSLGQGLEFLIYFQGNSAPDKSGLPSDRFSAERTGGSVSTLTIQRTQQEDSAVYLCASSLWDTYEQYFGPGTRLTVT.